One TCR beta chain is described in this entry. The antigen remains undetermined. Other DNA variants within this sample encode the same CDR3. CD4+ and CD8+ T cells were sorted from PBMCs stained for CD3, CD4 and CD8. V was cut by 1 base and J by 1 base, with 5 bases left in between. CDR1 and CDR2 from the germline V gene are LNHNV and YYDKDF (reference sequence). This CDR3 contains 15 residues. This specimen comes from a study of CD8+ T cells in alopecia areata. Study-wide points: In patients, TCRs were shared less clearly than in mice, and HLA may possibly be involved. Scalp sequencing captures resident alphabeta T cells of normal skin too. For lesional scalp, especially alopecia totalis/universalis, clonality was higher than in normal scalp.

cDNA reverse transcribed from extracted RNA served as the sequencing template. TCRdb's copy holds only in-frame clones and misses some; the assay was immunoSEQ multiplex PCR. Of around 120,000 clones listed, around 61% are singletons. The receptor was derived from a human donor in good health. The chain joins TRBV15 to TRBJ2-6; no reliable D call. Sample: CD4+ T cells sorted from blood. The CDR3 region has the DNA TGTGCCACCAGCAGAGCTGGTTCTGGGGCCAACGTCCTGACTTTC. It specifies CATSRAGSGANVLTF. The full variable domain, rest sourced from reference TRBV15 and TRBJ2-6, is DAMVIQNPRYQVTQFGKPVTLSCSQTLNHNVMYWYQQKSSQAPKLLFHYYDKDFNNEADTPDNFQSRRPNTSFCFLDIRSPGLGDTAMYLCATSRAGSGANVLTFGAGSRLTVL.